These T cell receptor beta chains were read from a single sample in a study of T cell repertoires in cytomegalovirus infection. Each CDR3 protein gets one entry after TCRdb re-called the reads with MiXCR. Among about 100,000 distinct CDR3 sequences, 20% to 25% were seen once, and the ten largest hold roughly 43%. Source material: CD8+ T cells from PBMCs. These receptors originate from a human donor in good health (CMV status not recorded). Some clones in this sample may be carry-over from other donors' samples. Each CDR3 is given without its conserved first and last residue.

V,length,CDR3
TRBV28,14,ASSLWGTSAVDTQY
TRBV27,12,ASSSTGTPKTQY
TRBV12-3/TRBV12-4,14,ASSSLTSGAYNEQF
TRBV28,14,ASSTTFQFPHDEQY
TRBV6-6,13,ASSPRQVLGDGYT
TRBV30,13,AWSPQGGMNTEAF
TRBV6-5,13,ASSPGTGINNEQF
TRBV2,11,ASSGSGMYEQY
TRBV14,14,ASSQRLAGSTGELF
TRBV30,11,ASDTPNTGELF
TRBV7-2,13,ASSLSTGGGREQY
TRBV20-1,10,SARVLDSSYT
TRBV14,12,ASSQATGDTEAF
TRBV12-3/TRBV12-4,11,ASSYRVPQPQH
TRBV7-8,14,ASSSPGPASNQPQH
TRBV5-5,15,ASSPGADAPNTGELF
TRBV12-3/TRBV12-4,9,ASLEVGELF
TRBV7-9,14,ASSPPGQGMNTEAF
TRBV28,14,ASSVSMVVKDTEAF
TRBV28,16,ASRIGQERDLTNEKLF
TRBV7-9,14,ASSLSGQGLVQPQH
TRBV6-6,13,ASSYQNDGGTEQY
TRBV11-2,14,ASNPGLAGGDNEQF
TRBV5-5,12,ASSLRGADDGYT
TRBV13,13,ASRHKGAADYGYT
TRBV7-2,13,ASSLVQDPFYGYT
TRBV3-1,11,ASRPTGDYGYT
TRBV20-1,13,SAREPGQGAHEQF
TRBV2,14,ASSGQGRRSNQPQH
TRBV30,14,AWSLGQHASTDTQY
TRBV28,12,ASSKAGTGYEQY
TRBV7-9,12,ASSDYGGGETQY
TRBV10-2,12,ATKGAGGFEKLF
TRBV28,12,ASRVSRQAYEQY
TRBV7-3,13,ASSPRDRDQETQY
TRBV6-6,12,ASSYWGLNTEAF
TRBV5-1,12,ASSNPRGADTQY
TRBV28,11,ASSGTGGEKLF
TRBV7-2,12,ASSLLQGTGELF
TRBV24-1,13,ATSVALPDSYEQY
TRBV4-3,15,ASSQETGPYRDNEQF
TRBV6-6,13,ASSYGRGTNEKLF
TRBV20-1,10,SARPRAETQY
TRBV5-1,12,ASSGTGGNTEAF
TRBV4-3,10,ASQDRGTEAF
TRBV14,13,ASSGGLAGGADQY